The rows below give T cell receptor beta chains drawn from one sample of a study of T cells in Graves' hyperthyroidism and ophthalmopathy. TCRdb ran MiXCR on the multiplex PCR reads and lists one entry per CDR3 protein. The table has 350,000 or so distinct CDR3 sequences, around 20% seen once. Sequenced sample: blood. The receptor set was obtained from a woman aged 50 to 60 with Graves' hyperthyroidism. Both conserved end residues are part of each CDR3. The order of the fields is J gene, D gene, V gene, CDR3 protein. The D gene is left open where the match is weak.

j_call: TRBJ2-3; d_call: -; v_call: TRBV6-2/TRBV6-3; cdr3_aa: CASRPLIFSTDTQYF
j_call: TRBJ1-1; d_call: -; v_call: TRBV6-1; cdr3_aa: CASSLSHGNTEAFF
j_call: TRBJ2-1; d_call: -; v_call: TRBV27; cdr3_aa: CASSFGENNEQFF
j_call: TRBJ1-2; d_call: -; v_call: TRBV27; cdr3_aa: CASSSQGFNYGYTF
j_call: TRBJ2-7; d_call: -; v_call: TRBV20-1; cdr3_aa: CSAKRLPGSYEQYF
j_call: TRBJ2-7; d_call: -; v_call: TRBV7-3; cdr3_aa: CASSLGSGYEQYF
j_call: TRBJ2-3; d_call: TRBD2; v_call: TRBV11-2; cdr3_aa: CASRQVLLAGGTDTQYF
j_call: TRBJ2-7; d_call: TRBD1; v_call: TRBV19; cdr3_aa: CASRATGGSSYEQYF
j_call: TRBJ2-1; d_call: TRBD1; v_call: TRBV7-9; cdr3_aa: CASSLVTGYNEQFF
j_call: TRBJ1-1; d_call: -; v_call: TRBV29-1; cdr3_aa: CSVASTEAFF
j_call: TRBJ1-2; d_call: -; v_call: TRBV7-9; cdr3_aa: CASSLAGAANYGYTF
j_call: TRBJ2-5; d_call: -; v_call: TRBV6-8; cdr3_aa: CASSYGASQETQYF
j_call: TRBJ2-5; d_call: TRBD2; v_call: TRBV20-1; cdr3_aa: CSASGLADQTQYF
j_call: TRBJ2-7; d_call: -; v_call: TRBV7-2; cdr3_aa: CASSWKRISYEQYF
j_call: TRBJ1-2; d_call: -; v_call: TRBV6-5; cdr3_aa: CASSYSGKANYGYTF
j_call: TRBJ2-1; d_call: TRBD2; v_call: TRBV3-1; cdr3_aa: CASSQLILAGKSNEQFF
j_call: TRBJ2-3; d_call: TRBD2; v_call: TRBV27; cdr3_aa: CASSLTGTSWADTQYF
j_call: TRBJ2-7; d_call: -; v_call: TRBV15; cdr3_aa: CATSRDQVSYEQYF
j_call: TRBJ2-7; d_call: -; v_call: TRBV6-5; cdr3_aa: CASSYGGADSYEQYF
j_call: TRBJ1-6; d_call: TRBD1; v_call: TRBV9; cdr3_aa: CASSVTGDSPLHF
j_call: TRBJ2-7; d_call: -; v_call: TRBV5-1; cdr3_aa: CASRPLPVGDYEQYF
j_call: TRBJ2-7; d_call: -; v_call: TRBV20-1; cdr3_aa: CSARRREYEQYF
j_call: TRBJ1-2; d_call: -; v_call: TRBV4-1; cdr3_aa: CASSQDSGGWWPSF
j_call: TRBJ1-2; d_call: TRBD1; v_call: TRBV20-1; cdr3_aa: CSAPTGGGYTF
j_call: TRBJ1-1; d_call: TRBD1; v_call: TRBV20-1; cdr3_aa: CSAPYQGVGTEAFF